The present TCR beta chain was sequenced within a study of T cell responses to AZD1222 COVID-19 vaccine (dated by TCRdb to 2020 to 2022). In terms of the full investigation: AZD1222 recipients with second doses at about 4 weeks or about 12 weeks were pooled, because spike-specific TCR depth and breadth did not differ between schedules. Enrollment into the trials was organized by age into subgroups of 18-55, 56-69 and 70-plus years, and those subgroups contained roughly 140, 27 and 60 TCR-sequenced participants, respectively. TCR sequencing covered 230 or so trial participants: 200 to 220 given two doses of AZD1222 and approximately 25 given two doses of MenACWY control vaccine. Broader findings and caveats from the paper: Conclusions about previously exposed vaccinees are limited, since just five to seven AZD1222 recipients were seropositive for SARS-CoV-2 at baseline. Participants were mostly white British, with more females than males. The authors suggested clonal diversity may have been underestimated. In the small 56-69-year group, the increase in depth fell short of significance, most likely because of low power. Spike-specific TCR breadth and depth rose significantly after two AZD1222 doses compared with day 0 and with MenACWY recipients. Nearly half of unique spike-specific TCRs reportedly recognized epitopes outside regions mutated in the B.1.351 and B.1.1.7 variants. The vaccine-associated CD4 TCRs covered the entire spike protein, and the dominant responses fell in regions 160-218 and 743-854. Because no samples from the day 14 peak response were available, repertoires could be characterized only after the peak T cell response.

With regard to this clone: Its antigen remains unidentified. There are no base qualities to consult, and no much larger clone falls within one base.

This specimen's time point label, interpreted: baseline before first vaccination. Vaccinee samples came from UK trials COV001 and COV002, including a single-blind randomized controlled phase 2/3 trial of AZD1222 (ChAdOx1 nCoV-19) in healthy adults. For TCRbeta chain sequencing, PBMC samples from trial participants were taken at day 0 and at day 28 after the second dose. CDR1 and CDR2, per the germline V gene, are LGHNT and FRNRAP. The junction shows trimming of 0 bases on V and 0 bases on J, plus 12 bases between the germline ends. From its cysteine to its phenylalanine, the CDR3 spans 17 amino acids. Here the CDR3 DNA is all that survives: 51 bases in frame from base 1. The CDR3 regions of human TCRbeta chains were analyzed by immunosequencing. The authors' analysis ran thus. TCRs in the repertoires were compared against a reference library of SARS-CoV-2-specific TCRs that had been generated with the MIRA antigen-specificity platform. Breadth was defined as the fraction of unique TCRs that were SARS-CoV-2-associated, and depth was defined as the fraction of total T cells that were SARS-CoV-2-associated. Using the MIRA data, each spike-specific TCR was mapped to the spike region that the TCR reacts to and placed in a CD4 or CD8 class. Log10-transformed breadth and depth values were compared by one-way ANOVA with Sidak's multiple comparisons tests. TCRdb retrieved this table from immuneACCESS and kept in-frame rearrangements only. Not all clones are present; in checked studies, unresolved V genes account for under half, and no reason is known for the remainder. V and J calls and clone size are those listed in that table; D and trimming were worked out from the DNA. The sample table holds some 140,000 clones, of which about 93% were seen once. The ten largest clones add up to 0.9% to 0.95% of the sample.

The source of this sequence is an adult in good health. The V and J genes are TRBV12-5 and TRBJ1-5, with the D gene not clear enough to name. Sample: peripheral blood, taken on day 0 of AZD1222 vaccination. The nucleotides are TGTGCTAGTGGTTTGGTAGGTCGACGGGGTAGCAATCAGCCCCAGCATTTT. It codes for CASGLVGRRGSNQPQHF.